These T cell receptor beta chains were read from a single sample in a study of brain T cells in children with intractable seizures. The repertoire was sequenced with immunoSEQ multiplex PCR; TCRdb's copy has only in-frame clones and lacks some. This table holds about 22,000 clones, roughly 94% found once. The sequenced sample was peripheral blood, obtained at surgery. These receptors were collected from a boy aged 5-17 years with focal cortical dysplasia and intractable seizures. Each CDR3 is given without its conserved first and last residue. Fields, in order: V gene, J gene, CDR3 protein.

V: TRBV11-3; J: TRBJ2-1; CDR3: ASSLGLAAEQF
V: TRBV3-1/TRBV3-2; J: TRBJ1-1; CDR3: ASSRSTKTGDHTEAF
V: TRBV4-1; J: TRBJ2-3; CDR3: ASSQDPGISTDTQY
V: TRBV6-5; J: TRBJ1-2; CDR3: ASSYGGDYGYT
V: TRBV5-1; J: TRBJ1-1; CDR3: ASSLWDMNTEAF
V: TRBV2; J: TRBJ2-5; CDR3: ASSVTGAETQY
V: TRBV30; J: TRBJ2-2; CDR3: TTSQGNTGELF
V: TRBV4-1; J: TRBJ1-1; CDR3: ASSLTGRDTEAF
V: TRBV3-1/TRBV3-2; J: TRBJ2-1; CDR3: ASSPVWREEQF
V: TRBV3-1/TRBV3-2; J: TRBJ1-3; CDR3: ASSLTGVGNTIY
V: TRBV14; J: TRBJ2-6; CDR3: ASSFSGANVLT
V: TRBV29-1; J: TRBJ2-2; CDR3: SVRRGGESGELF
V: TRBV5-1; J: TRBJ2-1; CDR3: ASSSQQGIDEQF
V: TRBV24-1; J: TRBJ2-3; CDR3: ATSDRRHTDTQY
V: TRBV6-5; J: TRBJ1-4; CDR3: ASSLDRRNEKLF
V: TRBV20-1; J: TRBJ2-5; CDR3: SASPGQETQY
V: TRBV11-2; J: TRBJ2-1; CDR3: ASSPGHQFYNEQF
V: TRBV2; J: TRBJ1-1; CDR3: ASSEGRQGARNTEAF
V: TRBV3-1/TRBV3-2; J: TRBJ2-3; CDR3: ASSPPAGMGIVTDTQY
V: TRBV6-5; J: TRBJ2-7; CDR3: ASSYGTSGGSYEQY
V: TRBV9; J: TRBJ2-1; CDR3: ASSGSGRANEQF
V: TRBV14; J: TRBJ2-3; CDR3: ASSFLAGRYTDTQY
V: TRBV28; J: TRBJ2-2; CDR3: ASSPGQGIGELF
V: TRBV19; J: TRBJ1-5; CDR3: ASSGWNQPQH
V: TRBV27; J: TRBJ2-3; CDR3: ASSALTDTQY
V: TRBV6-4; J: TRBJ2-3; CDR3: ASSGRSGKSTDTQY
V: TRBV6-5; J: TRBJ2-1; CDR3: ASSYRPGYNEQF
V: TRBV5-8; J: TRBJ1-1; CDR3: ASSLYRGSQAF
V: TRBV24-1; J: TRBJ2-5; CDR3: ATSDLRGLAGEETQY
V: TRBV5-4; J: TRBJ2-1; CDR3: ASSSGEGPYNEQF
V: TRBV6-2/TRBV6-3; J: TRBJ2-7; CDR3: ASSPAAKRGSYEQY
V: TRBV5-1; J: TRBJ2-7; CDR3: ASSIRLGSYEQY
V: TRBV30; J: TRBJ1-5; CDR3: AWSVGQGGSNQPQH
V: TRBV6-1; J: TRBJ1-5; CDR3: ASSVFDRGGSNQPQH
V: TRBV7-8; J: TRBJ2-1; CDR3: ASSSSVLGGAMGNEQF
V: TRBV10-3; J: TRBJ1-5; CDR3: AISVDSHQPQH
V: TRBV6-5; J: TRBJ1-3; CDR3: ASMRPGVSNTIY
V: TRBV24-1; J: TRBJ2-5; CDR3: ATKGRGLQETQY
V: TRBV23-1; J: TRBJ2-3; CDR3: ASSQFPGAGTDTQY
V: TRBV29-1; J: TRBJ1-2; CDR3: SVAGSELTYGYT
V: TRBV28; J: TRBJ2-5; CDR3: ASSLGQSETQY
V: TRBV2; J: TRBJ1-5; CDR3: ASSGTGFQPQH
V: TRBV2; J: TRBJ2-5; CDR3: ASSEDPGTQY
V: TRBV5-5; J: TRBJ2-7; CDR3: ASSPTQRVLAYEQY